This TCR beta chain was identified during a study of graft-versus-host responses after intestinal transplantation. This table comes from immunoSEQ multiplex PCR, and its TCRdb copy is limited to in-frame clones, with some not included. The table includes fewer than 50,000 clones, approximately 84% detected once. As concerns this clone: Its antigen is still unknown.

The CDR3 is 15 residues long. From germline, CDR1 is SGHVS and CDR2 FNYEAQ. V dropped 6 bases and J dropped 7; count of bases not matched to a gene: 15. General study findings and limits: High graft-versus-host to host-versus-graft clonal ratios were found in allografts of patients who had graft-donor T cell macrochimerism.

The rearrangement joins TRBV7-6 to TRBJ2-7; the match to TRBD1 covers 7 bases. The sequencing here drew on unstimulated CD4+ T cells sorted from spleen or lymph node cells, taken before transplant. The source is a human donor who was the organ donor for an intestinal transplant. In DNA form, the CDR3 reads TGTGCCAGCAGTCCAAGGACAGGCCCAGCCTTAGAGCAGTACTTC. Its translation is CASSPRTGPALEQYF.